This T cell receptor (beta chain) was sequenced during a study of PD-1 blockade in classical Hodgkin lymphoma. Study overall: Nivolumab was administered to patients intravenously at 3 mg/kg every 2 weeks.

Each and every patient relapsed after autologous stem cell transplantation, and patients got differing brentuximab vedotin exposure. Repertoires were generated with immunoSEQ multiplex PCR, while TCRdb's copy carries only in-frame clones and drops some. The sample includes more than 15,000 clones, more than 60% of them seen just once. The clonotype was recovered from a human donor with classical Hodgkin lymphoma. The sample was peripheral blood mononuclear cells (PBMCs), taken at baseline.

CDR3: CASSPTTNEKLFF. CDR3 in DNA: TGTGCCAGCTCACCAACAACTAATGAAAAACTGTTTTTT. The chain joins TRBV18 to TRBJ1-4; D ambiguous. The CDR3 is 13 residues long. Germline V CDR1 and CDR2: KGHSH, LQKENI. Trimming left V 2 bases short and J 0 bases short, with 1 base between.